A single sample is the source of the 24 T cell receptor beta chains below, sequenced in a study of blood T cell repertoires in COVID-19. The protocol was immunoSEQ multiplex PCR, while the TCRdb copy is restricted to in-frame clones and leaves out a portion. The table lists roughly 110,000 clones, about 80% of them singletons. The sequenced sample was peripheral blood. Every receptor here comes from a man aged 65 to 85 with acute or convalescent COVID-19.

CDR3 amino acids: CASSRTSGYEQYF. The CDR3 DNA follows: TGTGCCAGCAGTCGGACTAGCGGGTACGAGCAGTACTTC. V usage is TRBV6-6 and J usage is TRBJ2-7, with 11 nucleotides matching TRBD2. Germline V gives CDR1 MNHNY, CDR2 SVGAGI (reference sequence). V lost 5 bases and J lost 4; bases outside the gene matches: 1. The CDR3 consists of 13 residues.

The chain links TRBV7-9 to TRBJ1-1; 8 bases map to TRBD1. Germline loops: CDR1 SEHNR, CDR2 FQNEAQ (reference sequence). The CDR3 loop spans 15 amino acids. The J segment lost 1 base and the V segment lost 6 bases, leaving 7 bases of the junction unmatched. In DNA form, the CDR3 reads TGTGCCAGCAGTCCCCGGGGACAGGCGAACACTGAAGCTTTCTTT. It encodes CASSPRGQANTEAFF.

The rearrangement uses TRBV6-5 and TRBJ2-2, with 8 bases matching TRBD2. The germline gives CDR1 MNHEY, CDR2 SVGAGI. The CDR3 is made up of 15 amino acids. V lost 6 bases, J lost 0 bases, and 3 bases stayed unmatched. Here the CDR3 reads CASSRGGTNTGELFF. The CDR3 bases are TGTGCCAGCAGCCGGGGGGGAACGAACACCGGGGAGCTGTTTTTT.

This chain joins TRBV28 and TRBJ1-1; 8 bases are a match to TRBD1. The junction had 5 bases not matched to a gene; V was cut back by 7 bases and J by 1 base. CDR1 is MDHEN and CDR2 is SYDVKM in the germline V gene. CDR3 length equals 14 residues. The CDR3 nucleotides read TGTGCCAGCATCTCAGGGGGCTGGAACACTGAAGCTTTCTTT. It encodes CASISGGWNTEAFF.

This clone was observed a handful of times. The V and J genes are TRBV5-4 and TRBJ1-1; the D is unclear. With 0 bases removed from V and 1 base from J, the gap between germline ends came to 16 bases. Germline CDR1 SGHNT, CDR2 YYREEE (reference sequence). The CDR3 covers 17 residues. The CDR3 spells CASSLVAAPLTNTEAFF. As DNA, the CDR3 is TGTGCCAGCAGCTTGGTCGCGGCCCCCCTAACGAACACTGAAGCTTTCTTT. The whole variable domain, filled in from reference TRBV5-4 and TRBJ1-1, reads ETGVTQSPTHLIKTRGQQVTLRCSSQSGHNTVSWYQQALGQGPQFIFQYYREEENGRGNFPPRFSGLQFPNYSSELNVNALELDDSALYLCASSLVAAPLTNTEAFFGQGTRLTVV.

This clone turned up a few times. V usage is TRBV6-4 and J usage is TRBJ1-1; 9 bases are a match to TRBD1. From germline, CDR1 is MRHNA and CDR2 SNTAGT. V was clipped by 0 bases and J by 5 bases; unmatched bases: 13. This CDR3 has 18 amino acids. The CDR3 bases are TGTGCCAGCAGTGACTCTCAACTTCACAGGGGGCCCTGGACTGAAGCTTTCTTT. This codes for CASSDSQLHRGPWTEAFF.

The V call is TRBV7-9, the J call TRBJ2-5; TRBD2 aligns across 7 bases. V shed 1 base, J shed 9 bases, and the junction held 2 bases outside the gene matches. The CDR3 extends over 12 amino acids. The V gene's germline CDR1 is SEHNR and CDR2 FQNEAQ (reference sequence). The CDR3 here is CASSLGEGPQYF. In DNA form, the CDR3 reads TGTGCCAGCAGCTTAGGGGAGGGGCCCCAGTACTTC.

J is TRBJ1-1 and V is TRBV7-2; D is unresolved. V lost 5 bases to trimming and J lost 0 bases, with 4 bases between them. The germline V gene encodes CDR1 SGHTA and CDR2 FQGNSA. The CDR3 extends over 12 amino acids. CDR3 amino acids: CASSLLNTEAFF. The CDR3 coding sequence is TGTGCCAGCAGCCTATTGAACACTGAAGCTTTCTTT.

This rearrangement joins TRBV6-6 to TRBJ1-1; no firm D call. CDR3 size: 13 residues. The germline V and J ends were trimmed by 6 bases and 4 bases, with 12 bases remaining between them. Germline CDR1 and CDR2: MNHNY and SVGAGI (reference sequence). In DNA form, the CDR3 reads TGTGCCAGCAGCCAGGATTTTTTCACTGAAGCTTTCTTT. Its protein is CASSQDFFTEAFF.

CDR3: CASSATGGEYYNEQFF. CDR3 coding DNA: TGTGCCAGCAGTGCGACAGGGGGGGAATACTACAATGAGCAGTTCTTC. The chain has TRBV25-1 and TRBJ2-1; TRBD1 matches at 9 bases. The CDR3 spans 16 residues. V was clipped by 4 bases and J by 3 bases; unmatched bases: 7. Germline assignment: CDR1 MGHDK and CDR2 SYGVNS.

This clone was observed a single time. The gene calls are TRBV7-3 and TRBJ2-1, with 14 bases matching TRBD2. The CDR3 sequence is 15 residues long. Per germline, CDR1 SGHTA and CDR2 FQGTGA. V gave up 3 bases and J gave up 7 bases; unmatched junction bases: 2. CDR3 nucleotide sequence: TGTGCCAGCAGCTTGGGACTAGCGGGAGTAAATGAGCAGTTCTTC. This encodes CASSLGLAGVNEQFF.

This clone was seen only a few times. This chain links TRBV27 with TRBJ1-6; D ambiguous. There are 15 residues in the CDR3. The ends were cut back, 4 bases at V and 10 bases at J, with 17 bases in the middle. Germline CDR1 reads MNHEY; CDR2 reads SMNVEV (reference sequence). The CDR3, as DNA: TGTGCCAGCAGTTCCCTCCCCTCGGGAGGGTCACCCCTCCACTTT. This sequence encodes CASSSLPSGGSPLHF.

The chain joins TRBV5-1 to TRBJ2-1; TRBD2 might be the D (5 bases). The V end lost 0 bases, the J end lost 10 bases, and 11 bases lay between the germline ends. Germline V gene lookup returns CDR1 SGHRS and CDR2 YFSETQ. The CDR3 contains 13 residues. The CDR3: CASSLAGDGEQFF. CDR3 DNA: TGCGCCAGCAGCTTGGCCGGGGATGGCGAGCAGTTCTTC.

This clone was seen more than once but under ten times. The sample has other DNA sequences that encode this CDR3 too. The CDR3 DNA is TGCAGTGCTACGACTAGCAATGAGCAGTTCTTC. Amino acid sequence: CSATTSNEQFF. This chain connects TRBV20-1 to TRBJ2-1; D may be TRBD2 (6 bases). Germline CDR1 is DFQATT and CDR2 is SNEGSKA (reference sequence). CDR3 length: 11 amino acids. Deletions cut 4 bases from V and 6 bases from J, with 7 bases between.

The chain has TRBV7-3 and TRBJ2-2, with 15 nucleotides matching TRBD2. Losses at the gene ends were 6 bases for V and 4 bases for J; bases not matched to a gene: 6. The CDR3 extends over 17 amino acids. The germline gives CDR1 SGHTA, CDR2 FQGTGA. The CDR3 nucleotides are TGTGCCAGCAGTCGGACTAGCGGGGGGGCCCTCACCGGGGAGCTGTTTTTT. It codes for CASSRTSGGALTGELFF.

V and J are TRBV10-1 and TRBJ2-3; D is perhaps TRBD1 (5 bases). Germline-derived CDR1 and CDR2 are WNHNN and SYGVQD (reference sequence). V was trimmed by 8 bases and J by 4 bases, leaving 19 bases between them. The CDR3 runs to 15 residues. CDR3 sequence (DNA): TGCGCCAGCTACCGGCCCTTGATGGGGCCAGATACGCAGTATTTT. This gives the protein CASYRPLMGPDTQYF.

The chain joins TRBV6-5 to TRBJ1-1; D remains ambiguous. CDR3 length: 13 residues. Germline V gene data show CDR1 as MNHEY and CDR2 as SVGAGI. Trimming pared 0 bases from V and 6 bases from J, leaving 8 bases between. The CDR3 DNA reads as TGTGCCAGCAGTTACTCGAACTTTGCTGAAGCTTTCTTT. It encodes CASSYSNFAEAFF.

The CDR3 spells CASSATSGGTIYNEQFF. Written as DNA, the CDR3 is TGTGCCAGCAGCGCTACTAGCGGGGGGACAATTTACAATGAGCAGTTCTTC. The chain combines TRBV7-7 with TRBJ2-1; TRBD2 aligns across 12 bases. The CDR3 length is 17 residues. Germline CDR1 is SSHAT and CDR2 is FNYEAQ (reference sequence). The V and J ends lost 5 bases and 4 bases, in that order; junction bases with no gene match: 9.

The rearrangement uses TRBV18 and TRBJ2-2; D may be TRBD1 (5 bases). The CDR3 loop spans 15 amino acids. CDR1 and CDR2 from the germline V gene are KGHSH and LQKENI. V was cut by 2 bases and J by 7 bases, with 14 bases left in between. The CDR3 nucleotides are TGTGCCAGCTCACCAGTAGCCCAGGGCGGCGGGGAGCTGTTTTTT. As protein: CASSPVAQGGGELFF. Filled out from reference TRBV18 and TRBJ2-2, the complete variable domain reads NAGVMQNPRHLVRRRGQEARLRCSPMKGHSHVYWYRQLPEEGLKFMVYLQKENIIDESGMPKERFSAEFPKEGPSILRIQQVVRGDSAAYFCASSPVAQGGGELFFGEGSRLTVL.

This clone showed up just a few times. The chain is built from TRBV5-1 and TRBJ1-2, with D perhaps TRBD1 (5 bases). The CDR3 runs 12 residues. V was trimmed by 0 bases and J by 6 bases, leaving 6 bases between them. The germline V gene encodes CDR1 SGHRS and CDR2 YFSETQ. The CDR3 DNA reads as TGCGCCAGCAGCTTGGAGGGGAATGGCTACACCTTC. Translation gives CASSLEGNGYTF. The variable domain in full, with the rest retrieved from reference TRBV5-1 and TRBJ1-2, is KAGVTQTPRYLIKTRGQQVTLSCSPISGHRSVSWYQQTPGQGLQFLFEYFSETQRNKGNFPGRFSGRQFSNSRSEMNVSTLELGDSALYLCASSLEGNGYTFGSGTRLTVV.

In this sample, this clone turned up a few times. The rearrangement links TRBV12-3 or TRBV12-4 to TRBJ2-7, with D unresolved. The CDR3 is 11 residues long. The V end lost 2 bases, the J end lost 5 bases, and 4 bases lay between the germline ends. The CDR3 DNA is TGTGCCAGCAGTTTATTAAACGAGCAGTACTTC. Translation gives CASSLLNEQYF.

The rearrangement uses TRBV6-5 and TRBJ2-7; 9 bases agree with TRBD1. V trimming: 0 bases; J trimming: 3 bases; junction bases outside the gene matches: 3. The CDR3 extends over 15 amino acids. From germline, CDR1 is MNHEY and CDR2 SVGAGI. This CDR3 is CASSYSGTGNYEQYF. CDR3 nucleotide sequence: TGTGCCAGCAGTTACTCCGGGACAGGGAACTACGAGCAGTACTTC.

The V and J genes are TRBV9 and TRBJ2-1; 9 nucleotides agree with TRBD1. The CDR3 runs to 16 residues. V dropped 2 bases and J dropped 6; count of bases not matched to a gene: 9. Germline assignment: CDR1 SGDLS and CDR2 YYNGEE. The CDR3 bases are TGTGCCAGCAGCGTGTCCGGGACAGGGACAGGCAATGAGCAGTTCTTC. Encoded protein: CASSVSGTGTGNEQFF. Variable domain in full (rest from reference TRBV9 and TRBJ2-1): DSGVTQTPKHLITATGQRVTLRCSPRSGDLSVYWYQQSLDQGLQFLIQYYNGEERAKGNILERFSAQQFPDLHSELNLSSLELGDSALYFCASSVSGTGTGNEQFFGPGTRLTVL.

Only a few counts were recorded for this clone. The V gene is TRBV19, the J gene TRBJ1-2; D not certain. Germline CDR1 reads LNHDA; CDR2 reads SQIVND (reference sequence). This CDR3 has 13 residues. V dropped 2 bases and J dropped 6 bases, with 10 bases sitting between them. Here the CDR3 reads CASSISPPNGYTF. In nucleotides, the CDR3 is TGTGCCAGTAGTATATCCCCCCCAAATGGCTACACCTTC.